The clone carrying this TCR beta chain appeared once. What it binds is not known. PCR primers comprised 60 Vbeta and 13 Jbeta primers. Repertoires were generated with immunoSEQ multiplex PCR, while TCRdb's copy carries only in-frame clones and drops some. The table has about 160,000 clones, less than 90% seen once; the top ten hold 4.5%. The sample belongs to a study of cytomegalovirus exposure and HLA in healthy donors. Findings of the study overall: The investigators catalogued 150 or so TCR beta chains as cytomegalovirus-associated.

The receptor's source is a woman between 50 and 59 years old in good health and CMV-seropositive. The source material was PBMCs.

DNA of the CDR3: TGTGCCAGCAGCGTAGATTCGACAGGAGCCACAGATACGCAGTATTTT. Translating gives CASSVDSTGATDTQYF. The rearrangement joins TRBV9 to TRBJ2-3; D possibly corresponds to TRBD1 (6 bases). V lost 0 bases and J 2 bases, leaving 13 bases between the germline ends. Germline lookup yields CDR1 SGDLS and CDR2 YYNGEE. The CDR3 length is 16 residues.